The 19 T cell receptor beta chains below all came from one sample that was sequenced in a study of OX40 agonist ivuxolimab in advanced cancers. Sequenced by immunoSEQ multiplex PCR; TCRdb stores in-frame clones only, minus some. In the table there are under 110,000 clones, about nine tenths of which are singletons. This sample comprised CD4+ or CD8+ T cells sorted from blood, obtained in a trial of the OX40 agonist ivuxolimab. The receptors here all came from an adult with an advanced solid tumor such as melanoma, head and neck, liver or kidney cancer.

The chain recombines TRBV10-3 with TRBJ1-4, with 7 bases lining up with TRBD1. CDR3 length equals 15 residues. The V gene's germline CDR1 is ENHRY and CDR2 SYGVKD. Unmatched junction bases numbered 7, after V lost 4 bases and J lost 5 bases. The CDR3 region is CAISVSDRPNEKLFF. The CDR3 region has the DNA TGTGCCATCAGTGTATCGGACAGGCCAAATGAAAAACTGTTTTTT.

The chain carries TRBV7-8 and TRBJ2-1; D is possibly TRBD2 (6 bases). The germline V gene encodes CDR1 SGHVS and CDR2 FQNEAQ. V was pared by 5 bases and J by 4 bases, with 18 bases between. CDR3 length equals 16 residues. Here the CDR3 reads CASSIVAAGKYNEQFF. The DNA of the CDR3 is TGTGCCAGCAGCATCGTAGCGGCGGGGAAATACAATGAGCAGTTCTTC.

This rearrangement joins TRBV6-5 to TRBJ1-1; no firm D call. The CDR3 runs to 14 residues. Trimming left V 4 bases short and J 0 bases short, with 9 bases between. Germline values: CDR1 MNHEY, CDR2 SVGAGI. CDR3 in amino acids: CASSSASMNTEAFF. CDR3 nucleotide sequence: TGTGCCAGCAGTTCCGCCTCTATGAACACTGAAGCTTTCTTT.

The chain links TRBV11-2 to TRBJ1-1; D is unresolved. The V gene's germline CDR1 is SGHAT and CDR2 FQNNGV. The CDR3 sequence is 13 residues long. The V and J ends lost 4 bases and 5 bases respectively, with 11 bases between them. CDR3 coding DNA: TGTGCCAGCAGCTCAAGGACCGAAACTGAAGCTTTCTTT. Translation gives CASSSRTETEAFF.

The CDR3 nucleotides are TGTGCCAGCAGACGATCCGGACAGGGCGTTCAGCCCCAGCATTTT. Translating gives CASRRSGQGVQPQHF. The rearrangement joins TRBV28 to TRBJ1-5, with 8 positions matching TRBD1. The CDR3 consists of 15 residues. Germline loops: CDR1 MDHEN, CDR2 SYDVKM. The V gene end was trimmed by 6 bases and the J gene end by 6 bases; junction bases not matched to a gene: 10.

The chain joins TRBV7-2 to TRBJ1-6; D perhaps matches TRBD1 (6 bases). The CDR3 totals 15 residues. Looked up from germline, CDR1 is SGHTA and CDR2 is FQGNSA. The ends were cut back, 5 bases at V and 11 bases at J, with 19 bases in the middle. CDR3 sequence (DNA): TGTGCCAGCAGCCCACTAGAACAGGGAGTTACACCCCTCCACTTT. As protein: CASSPLEQGVTPLHF.

The rearrangement uses TRBV7-2 and TRBJ1-5; D remains ambiguous. The CDR3 totals 13 residues. Germline CDR1 SGHTA, CDR2 FQGNSA. The V end was cut by 3 bases, the J end by 8 bases, with 11 bases between. CDR3 protein: CASSFRVSEPQHF. The CDR3 DNA reads TGTGCCAGCAGCTTTAGGGTTTCAGAGCCCCAGCATTTT.

The CDR3 region is CASSSDSYEQYF. The CDR3 bases are TGTGCCAGCTCATCGGACAGTTACGAGCAGTACTTC. V gene TRBV18 combines with J gene TRBJ2-7; a possible D gene is TRBD1 (6 bases). The CDR3 is 12 amino acids. Per the germline V gene, CDR1 is KGHSH and CDR2 is LQKENI. The V and J ends lost 5 bases and 4 bases respectively, with 9 bases between them. The complete variable domain, with remaining parts taken from reference TRBV18 and TRBJ2-7, reads NAGVMQNPRHLVRRRGQEARLRCSPMKGHSHVYWYRQLPEEGLKFMVYLQKENIIDESGMPKERFSAEFPKEGPSILRIQQVVRGDSAAYFCASSSDSYEQYFGPGTRLTVT.

The chain links TRBV29-1 to TRBJ2-3; D unresolved. The CDR3 has 15 amino acids. Trimming pared 4 bases from V and 1 base from J, leaving 15 bases between. Germline CDR1 and CDR2: SQVTM and ANQGSEA. This CDR3 is CSVGGLALGTDTQYF. CDR3 bases: TGCAGCGTTGGGGGTTTAGCCCTTGGCACAGATACGCAGTATTTT.

The rearrangement uses TRBV6-5 and TRBJ2-3, with 8 bases matching TRBD2. The CDR3 spans 15 residues. From germline, CDR1 is MNHEY and CDR2 SVGAGI. The V gene end was trimmed by 3 bases and the J gene end by 4 bases; junction bases not matched to a gene: 6. The chain's CDR3 is CASSYLSGGADTQYF. The CDR3, as DNA: TGTGCCAGCAGTTATTTAAGCGGGGGCGCAGATACGCAGTATTTT.

The V call is TRBV18, the J call TRBJ2-5; TRBD2 matches 7 bases. Looked up from germline, CDR1 is KGHSH and CDR2 is LQKENI. The CDR3 extends over 13 amino acids. The trim removed 4 bases at V and 5 bases at J, leaving 4 bases unmatched. The CDR3 DNA sequence: TGTGCCAGCTCACGGGGAGCGGGGGAGACCCAGTACTTC. It specifies CASSRGAGETQYF.

A note on this clone: Since no conserved phenylalanine or tryptophan closes the CDR3, a read error is the likely cause. No DNA is shown, since the ends of the CDR3 on it are uncertain; the CDR3 is the one TCRdb lists. V gene TRBV6-4 combines with J gene TRBJ1-1; the tabulated D call, TRBD1, remains unverified against the DNA. Germline V gene data show CDR1 as MRHNA and CDR2 as SNTAGT. Counting both end residues, the CDR3 totals 17 amino acids. CDR3 amino acids: CARDRADRVFSPEAHLG.

The chain recombines TRBV10-3 with TRBJ1-5; D perhaps matches TRBD1 (5 bases). V was pared by 2 bases and J by 0 bases, with 8 bases between. CDR3 size: 15 residues. Germline values: CDR1 ENHRY, CDR2 SYGVKD. CDR3 loop: CAISEGGDSNQPQHF. CDR3 nucleotides: TGTGCCATCAGTGAGGGGGGGGATAGCAATCAGCCCCAGCATTTT.

The chain couples TRBV6-5 to TRBJ2-2, with 10 bases fitting TRBD1. Germline trimming cut 6 bases from V and 4 bases from J; bases unmatched to any gene: 5. This CDR3 is built from 15 residues. The germline CDR1 and CDR2 sequences are MNHEY and SVGAGI. This CDR3 is CASRPGQGGTGELFF. The CDR3 bases are TGTGCCAGCAGACCCGGACAGGGGGGCACCGGGGAGCTGTTTTTT.

The gene calls are TRBV19 and TRBJ1-5; 9 nucleotides match TRBD1. J was trimmed by 0 bases and V by 7 bases; bases with no gene match: 7. Germline values: CDR1 LNHDA, CDR2 SQIVND (reference sequence). This CDR3 contains 16 residues. The CDR3 nucleotides are TGTGCCAGTAAGACGGACAGGGGACTTAGCAATCAGCCCCAGCATTTT. Its translation is CASKTDRGLSNQPQHF.

CDR3 loop: CASSPREQGTYEQYF. The CDR3 bases are TGTGCCAGCAGCCCTCGAGAACAGGGGACCTACGAGCAGTACTTC. The chain combines TRBV7-9 with TRBJ2-7; 7 bases are shared with TRBD1. V was pared by 5 bases and J by 2 bases, with 9 bases of the junction left unmatched. CDR1 is SEHNR, CDR2 FQNEAQ, per germline (reference sequence). CDR3 length: 15 amino acids.

This sequence joins TRBV5-1 and TRBJ1-2; TRBD1 is a possible D gene (6 bases). The CDR3 length is 14 residues. Germline V CDR1 and CDR2: SGHRS, YFSETQ. Trimming pared 8 bases from V and 4 bases from J, leaving 18 bases between. The CDR3 nucleotides are TGCGCCAGTCACAATCCGGGGGGCGCCTATGGCTACACCTTC. It specifies CASHNPGGAYGYTF.

The V and J genes are TRBV4-3 and TRBJ2-7; D is undetermined. Trimming removed 1 base from V and 5 bases from J, with 21 bases in between. The CDR3 runs 17 residues. Germline V gene data show CDR1 as LGHNA and CDR2 as YSLEER. In DNA, the CDR3 is TGCGCCAGCAGCCAAGCCTTAGGAAGGGCGAAAGGCCACGAGCAGTACTTC. Amino acids: CASSQALGRAKGHEQYF.

The chain recombines TRBV19 with TRBJ2-1, with 9 positions matching TRBD1. CDR1 is LNHDA and CDR2 is SQIVND in the germline V gene (reference sequence). The ends lost 5 bases at V and 6 bases at J; junction bases unmatched: 11. The CDR3 consists of 16 residues. The CDR3 region has the DNA TGTGCCAGTAGTGAACCGGGACAGGGTTCGGGCAATGAGCAGTTCTTC. It is translated as CASSEPGQGSGNEQFF. Drawing the rest from reference TRBV19 and TRBJ2-1, the complete variable domain is DGGITQSPKYLFRKEGQNVTLSCEQNLNHDAMYWYRQDPGQGLRLIYYSQIVNDFQKGDIAEGYSVSREKKESFPLTVTSAQKNPTAFYLCASSEPGQGSGNEQFFGPGTRLTVL.